The 18 T cell receptor beta chains reported below all come from one sample, sequenced in a study of T cell repertoires in cytomegalovirus infection. TCRdb redid the calling of the reads with MiXCR, one entry per CDR3 protein. The table records about 680,000 distinct CDR3 sequences, around 24% of them present only once. Sequenced sample: CD8+ T cells from PBMCs. Receptor source: a human donor in good health (CMV status not recorded). Some clones in this sample may be carry-over from other donors' samples.

This clonotype was observed many times. The chain recombines TRBV14 with TRBJ1-1, with D unresolved. Per germline, CDR1 SGHDN and CDR2 FVKESK. V shed 1 base and J shed 5 bases, with 8 bases lying between them. CDR3 length: 13 amino acids. CDR3 DNA sequence: TGTGCCAGCAGCCAAGGGAAACGTACTGAAGCTTTCTTT. Its protein product is CASSQGKRTEAFF.

In regard to this clonotype: A single base separates this from a much larger clone, so it may be a read error. The rearrangement joins TRBV5-5 to TRBJ1-1; D unresolved. Germline loops: CDR1 SGHKS, CDR2 YYEKEE (reference sequence). The length of the CDR3 is 13 residues. As DNA, the CDR3 is TGTGCCAGCAGCCTGCCAGTGAACACTGAAGCTTCCTTT. Protein product: CASSLPVNTEASF.

This clonotype was observed a few times. The chain is built from TRBV2 and TRBJ2-1; 8 bases agree with TRBD2. The CDR3 length is 12 residues. V was clipped by 4 bases and J by 10 bases; unmatched bases: 3. The germline gives CDR1 SNHLY, CDR2 FYNNEI. CDR3: CASSGLAREQFF. The CDR3 DNA follows: TGTGCCAGCAGTGGACTAGCGCGGGAGCAGTTCTTC.

This clonotype has a single count. This clone may be a read error of a much larger clone one base away. The V and J genes are TRBV7-8 and TRBJ2-5; perhaps D is TRBD1 or TRBD2 (5 bases each). CDR1 and CDR2 (germline): SGHVS, FQNEAQ. The CDR3 length is 16 residues. CDR3 in amino acids: CVSSLWPSLGEETQYF. The CDR3 DNA is TGTGTCAGCAGCTTATGGCCGTCTCTGGGGGAGGAGACCCAGTACTTC.

This clonotype was observed a handful of times. The chain has TRBV27 and TRBJ1-1, with 8 bases identical to TRBD1. Germline lookup yields CDR1 MNHEY and CDR2 SMNVEV (reference sequence). The CDR3 is made up of 14 amino acids. Trimming removed 5 bases from V and 3 bases from J; junction bases left unmatched: 5. The CDR3 DNA sequence: TGTGCCAGCAGTCGCACAGGGGGGGACACTGAAGCTTTCTTT. It encodes CASSRTGGDTEAFF.

This clonotype was counted at least ten times. The chain carries TRBV7-8 and TRBJ1-1, with no clear D. With 5 bases removed from V and 1 base from J, the gap between germline ends came to 8 bases. The germline V gene has CDR1 SGHVS and CDR2 FQNEAQ. The CDR3 is 13 amino acids. CDR3 coding DNA: TGTGCCAGCAGCCAAAACACGAACACTGAAGCTTTCTTT. Translation: CASSQNTNTEAFF.

The V call is TRBV7-6, the J call TRBJ2-7, with 14 bases fitting TRBD2. This CDR3 has 17 residues. The trim removed 5 bases at V and 1 base at J, leaving 7 bases unmatched. The germline gives CDR1 SGHVS, CDR2 FNYEAQ. The CDR3 DNA sequence: TGTGCCAGCAGCCGGACTAGCGGGGGGTCCCCTTCCTACGAGCAGTACTTC. Its protein product is CASSRTSGGSPSYEQYF.

This clonotype was picked up a small number of times. CDR3 DNA sequence: TGTGCCAGCAGTGAAGCGTCGTTTCGGGGGAACGATTCACCCCTCCACTTT. Translated: CASSEASFRGNDSPLHF. The genes are TRBV2 and TRBJ1-6; maybe TRBD1 (5 bases). CDR3 length: 17 amino acids. CDR1 is SNHLY and CDR2 is FYNNEI in the germline V gene. The V end lost 0 bases, the J end lost 8 bases, and 17 bases lay between the germline ends. The variable domain in full, with the rest retrieved from reference TRBV2 and TRBJ1-6, is EPEVTQTPSHQVTQMGQEVILRCVPISNHLYFYWYRQILGQKVEFLVSFYNNEISEKSEIFDDQFSVERPDGSNFTLKIRSTKLEDSAMYFCASSEASFRGNDSPLHFGNGTRLTVT.

The sample holds a few counts of this clonotype. This chain joins TRBV29-1 and TRBJ1-2, with 9 positions matching TRBD1. The CDR3 runs 16 residues. V lost 6 bases, J lost 4 bases, and 15 bases stayed unmatched. In germline, CDR1 is SQVTM, CDR2 ANQGSEA. The CDR3 coding sequence is TGCAGCGTCTCCGGACAGGGGCGCACTCATATCTATGGCTACACCTTC. This gives the protein CSVSGQGRTHIYGYTF.

This clonotype was detected a few times. The rearrangement uses TRBV4-1 and TRBJ1-4, with TRBD1 identical over 8 bases. Germline V lookup: CDR1 MGHRA, CDR2 YSYEKL. The CDR3 spans 15 residues. Germline trimming cut 0 bases from V and 3 bases from J; bases unmatched to any gene: 0. This CDR3 reads CASSQEGQANEKLFF. CDR3 coding DNA: TGCGCCAGCAGCCAAGAGGGACAGGCTAATGAAAAACTGTTTTTT.

This chain links TRBV12-3 or TRBV12-4 with TRBJ1-1; weak D call: TRBD1 (6 bases). V was pared by 6 bases and J by 7 bases, with 12 bases between. The CDR3 length is 12 residues. Written as DNA, the CDR3 is TGTGCCAGCAGCTCGGACAGCAATGAAGCTTTCTTT. This encodes CASSSDSNEAFF.

The V and J genes are TRBV14 and TRBJ2-5, with 8 bases lining up with TRBD1. V was pared by 4 bases and J by 5 bases, with 6 bases of the junction left unmatched. CDR3 length: 14 residues. Germline loops: CDR1 SGHDN, CDR2 FVKESK. In DNA, the CDR3 is TGTGCCAGCAGCCCGAGGACAGGGCTCGAGACCCAGTACTTC. This sequence encodes CASSPRTGLETQYF.

Of note for this clonotype: Relative to the germline gene, one junction end is altered; a read error may explain this. The rearrangement uses TRBV7-6 and TRBJ2-1; D is perhaps TRBD1 (6 bases). CDR3 size: 14 residues. Germline V gene sequence: CDR1 SGHVS, CDR2 FNYEAQ. The CDR3 here is CVSSFRGRAGEQFF. The DNA for the CDR3 is TGTGTCAGCAGCTTCAGGGGCCGGGCAGGTGAGCAGTTCTTC.

The chain couples TRBV28 to TRBJ2-3, with D perhaps matching TRBD1 or TRBD2 (5 bases each). CDR1 is MDHEN, CDR2 SYDVKM, per germline. With 2 bases removed from V and 4 bases from J, the gap between germline ends came to 10 bases. This CDR3 comprises 14 residues. CDR3 protein: CASSLPGPADTQYF. In DNA, the CDR3 is TGTGCCAGCAGTTTACCGGGGCCAGCAGATACGCAGTATTTT.

This clonotype was observed at least ten times. The V call is TRBV7-9, the J call TRBJ2-1; the D is unclear. V gave up 7 bases and J gave up 2 bases, with 9 bases separating them. The CDR3 is 13 residues long. From germline, CDR1 is SEHNR and CDR2 FQNEAQ (reference sequence). The CDR3 sequence is CASTPWTYNEQFF. The CDR3, as DNA: TGTGCCAGCACCCCATGGACCTACAATGAGCAGTTCTTC.

As regards this clonotype: A much larger clone lies a single base off, so this may be a read error. The rearrangement links TRBV7-8 to TRBJ2-3; D possibly uses TRBD1 or TRBD2 (5 bases each). Germline lookup yields CDR1 SGHVS and CDR2 FQNEAQ. The CDR3 extends over 16 amino acids. Trimming removed 2 bases at V and 4 bases at J, with 16 bases between. CDR3 loop: CASSLLPSGGADTQYF. CDR3 bases: TGTGCCAGCAGCTTATTACCCAGTGGGGGAGCAGATACGCAGTATTTT.

V gene TRBV25-1 combines with J gene TRBJ2-7, with D maybe TRBD2 (7 bases). Germline V lookup: CDR1 MGHDK, CDR2 SYGVNS. V was clipped by 3 bases and J by 3 bases, with 24 bases between them. The CDR3 consists of 18 residues. In DNA, the CDR3 is TGTGCCAGCAGTGATTTCTTCGGGGCTACGGGGGGCGTCTACGAGCAGTACTTC. It yields the protein CASSDFFGATGGVYEQYF.

The chain combines TRBV7-9 with TRBJ1-2; D gene unclear. The germline V and J ends were trimmed by 1 base and 10 bases, with 10 bases remaining between them. The germline V gene has CDR1 SEHNR and CDR2 FQNEAQ (reference sequence). The CDR3 is 12 amino acids. CDR3 in amino acids: CASSLGAGDYTF. CDR3 nucleotide sequence: TGTGCCAGCAGCTTAGGGGCAGGAGACTACACCTTC.